The 8 T cell receptor beta chains below all came from one sample that was sequenced in a study of OX40 agonist ivuxolimab in advanced cancers. Method: immunoSEQ multiplex PCR; TCRdb's copy keeps in-frame clones and lacks some. Of 50,000 to 65,000 clones listed, approximately 85% are singletons. This material consisted of CD4+ or CD8+ T cells sorted from blood, taken in a trial of the OX40 agonist ivuxolimab. Every receptor here comes from an adult with an advanced solid tumor such as melanoma, head and neck, liver or kidney cancer.

This clone appeared a few times. The CDR3 region is CASSLSRYEAFF. CDR3 in DNA: TGTGCCAGCAGTTTATCTCGTTACGAAGCTTTCTTT. The chain carries TRBV28 and TRBJ1-1, with D unclear. Trimming shortened V by 1 base and J by 8 bases, and 8 bases separated the two germline ends. Germline V gives CDR1 MDHEN, CDR2 SYDVKM. This CDR3 has 12 amino acids.

The V gene is TRBV5-1, the J gene TRBJ2-6; D is unclear. CDR1 SGHRS and CDR2 YFSETQ come from the germline V gene. V was pared by 3 bases and J by 0 bases, with 10 bases between. The length of the CDR3 is 16 residues. CDR3 amino acids: CASSYQASSGANVLTF. CDR3 in DNA: TGCGCCAGCAGCTACCAGGCTTCCTCTGGGGCCAACGTCCTGACTTTC.

In its sample, this clone was seen once. This chain links TRBV18 with TRBJ2-1; D remains ambiguous. From germline, CDR1 is KGHSH and CDR2 LQKENI. V dropped 8 bases and J dropped 0 bases, with 8 bases sitting between them. The CDR3 extends over 13 amino acids. The chain's CDR3 is CASQNFSYNEQFF. CDR3 sequence (DNA): TGTGCCAGCCAGAATTTCTCCTACAATGAGCAGTTCTTC.

The V call is TRBV28, the J call TRBJ2-4, with 7 bases fitting TRBD2. V lost 3 bases and J lost 9; bases outside the gene matches: 2. CDR3 size: 12 residues. Germline values: CDR1 MDHEN, CDR2 SYDVKM. CDR3 nucleotide sequence: TGTGCCAGCAGTTTCGAGCGGGGCATTCAGTACTTC. It is translated as CASSFERGIQYF.

V usage is TRBV30 and J usage is TRBJ2-2; weak D call: TRBD2 (5 bases). Trimming took off 3 bases at V and 7 bases at J, with 18 bases between the two ends. Looked up from germline, CDR1 is GTSNPN and CDR2 is SVGIG (reference sequence). This CDR3 spans 15 amino acids. CDR3 region: CAWRRASGGIGELFF. The CDR3 DNA sequence: TGTGCCTGGAGGAGGGCCTCTGGTGGTATCGGGGAGCTGTTTTTT.

The chain uses TRBV6-1 and TRBJ2-2; D is ambiguous. Trimming shortened V by 4 bases and J by 2 bases, and 8 bases separated the two germline ends. CDR3 length equals 14 residues. Germline V gene data show CDR1 as MNHNS and CDR2 as SASEGT. CDR3 coding DNA: TGTGCCAGCAGTGTTGCAATCAACACCGGGGAGCTGTTTTTT. This translates into CASSVAINTGELFF.

The CDR3 DNA reads TGTGCCAGCAGCTCAGTTACCGGGACAGGGGGGTCCGGGGAGCTGTTTTTT. Amino acid sequence: CASSSVTGTGGSGELFF. The chain uses TRBV11-3 and TRBJ2-2; TRBD1 agrees at 11 bases. The CDR3 runs 17 residues. Trimming removed 4 bases from V and 6 bases from J; junction bases left unmatched: 10. Germline CDR1 is SGHNT and CDR2 is YENEEA.

This chain connects TRBV30 to TRBJ1-4; the D gene is possibly TRBD1 (6 bases). The length of the CDR3 is 13 residues. CDR1 GTSNPN and CDR2 SVGIG come from the germline V gene (reference sequence). V lost 3 bases to trimming and J lost 5 bases, with 10 bases between them. The CDR3 protein is CAWSQGTNEKLFF. Written as DNA, the CDR3 is TGTGCCTGGAGCCAGGGGACGAATGAAAAACTGTTTTTT.